This T cell receptor beta chain originates from a study of metastatic and nonmetastatic thyroid tumors. The wider study: Both malignant and benign thyroid patients supplied peripheral blood and tumor or nodule tissue samples, across which the repertoires of these patients were then compared.

In the original analysis: The study's classifier, a distant-metastasis tool for papillary thyroid cancer, was built using CDR3 differences across clinicopathological groups. TCRdb re-processed the PCR reads through MiXCR. The V and J calls come from TCRdb's annotation, not from the publication. The sample yields about 21,000 clones, over 25% seen once. Regarding the study as a whole: Malignant thyroid tumors reportedly had TCR beta diversity that was significantly higher than in benign nodules, in blood and tumor.

Concerning this clone itself: Its target is not known.

The CDR3 covers 13 residues. CDR1 is SGHNT and CDR2 is YENEEA in the germline V gene. V shed 1 base and J shed 4 bases, with 4 bases lying between them. All patients were treatment-naive before thyroid surgery. Sequenced sample: tumor tissue. The receptor was isolated from a male donor with papillary thyroid cancer or a benign thyroid nodule (not recorded which). Some clones in this sample may be carry-over from other donors' samples. This chain connects TRBV11-3 to TRBJ2-2; D unresolved. This CDR3 is CASSLVSTGELFF. The CDR3 DNA reads TGTGCCAGCAGCTTAGTTTCCACCGGGGAGCTGTTTTTT.